This T cell receptor beta chain was recovered during a study of lymphopenia after photon versus proton radiotherapy. The CDR3 is made up of 15 amino acids. V shed 4 bases and J shed 0 bases, with 11 bases lying between them. Germline V gene lookup returns CDR1 SGHNT and CDR2 YYREEE (reference sequence). The data were produced by immunoSEQ multiplex PCR, yet TCRdb's version contains in-frame clones alone and is incomplete. The sample has roughly 30,000 clones; 94% are singletons. A single count supports this clone. The TCR comes from a woman in her forties or fifties with cholangiocarcinoma. The chain uses TRBV5-4 and TRBJ1-3; D is uncertain. This specimen consisted of peripheral blood, obtained from a patient treated with photon-based radiotherapy. CDR3 DNA sequence: TGTGCCAGCAGCCGAACACCCTTCTCTGGAAACACCATATATTTT. It translates to CASSRTPFSGNTIYF.